Given below is one T cell receptor beta chain in context. The data stem from a study of blood T cell repertoires in COVID-19. Background on the study: COVID-19 samples from acute and convalescent phases originated in the United States, Italy and Spain. T cells, B-cell-depleted T cells, or PBMCs provided the cDNA or gDNA that served as material.

Original data processing: Researchers report that nucleated cell counts were estimated from reference gene primer amplification. Assay used: immunoSEQ multiplex PCR; TCRdb lists only in-frame clones, some missing. V, J and clone size were drawn from that table, and D and trimming were deduced from the DNA. The sample consists of about 6,400 clones, around 84% of them appearing once. Germline V gene data show CDR1 as WSHSY and CDR2 as SAAADI. The germline V and J ends were trimmed by 3 bases and 10 bases, with 10 bases remaining between them. This CDR3 is 12 amino acids long. Specimen: peripheral blood. This clonotype was sampled from a human donor with active COVID-19. The donor label of this sample is uncertain. The chain combines TRBV10-2 with TRBJ1-5; D remains unclear. The CDR3 DNA follows: TGCGCCAGCAGTGACGGGAGACAACCCCAGCATTTT. It codes for CASSDGRQPQHF.